This T cell receptor (beta chain) was identified during a study of OX40 agonist ivuxolimab in advanced cancers. On the study more broadly: An agonistic anti-OX40 (CD134) antibody, ivuxolimab, was used to treat the patients. Every 2 weeks, patients got intravenous ivuxolimab at one of six dose levels (0.01-10 mg/kg). Aged roughly 23 to 79 with a mean of about 60 years, they were roughly 83% male. Partial responses were achieved by three patients: one hepatocellular carcinoma, two cutaneous melanoma.

Method: immunoSEQ multiplex PCR; TCRdb's copy keeps in-frame clones and lacks some. Of more than 65,000 clones listed, about nine tenths are singletons. Germline lookup yields CDR1 SQVTM and CDR2 ANQGSEA. This CDR3 contains 14 residues. V shed 8 bases and J shed 8 bases, with 22 bases lying between them. Sequencing used CD4+ or CD8+ T cells sorted from blood, obtained in a trial of the OX40 agonist ivuxolimab. The V and J genes are TRBV29-1 and TRBJ2-4; perhaps TRBD1 as D (7 bases). The source is an adult with an advanced solid tumor such as melanoma, head and neck, liver or kidney cancer. CDR3 sequence (DNA): TGCAGCACCCGGAGGGCAGGGGGATCGGACATTCAGTACTTC. Translating it yields CSTRRAGGSDIQYF.